In this sample, the clone carrying this T cell receptor (beta chain) turned up a few times. The record originates from a study of identical twins. V lost 3 bases and J 4 bases, leaving 9 bases between the germline ends. The CDR3 is 13 residues long. Germline V CDR1 and CDR2: SEHNR, FQNEAQ (reference sequence). TCRdb analysed the 5' RACE reads with MiXCR anew, one entry per CDR3 protein. Among 450,000 or so distinct CDR3 sequences listed, 24% were seen once. The data also belong to a second study, concerning T cells expressing NK-cell markers.

This sequence originates from a young woman in good health. The chain is built from TRBV7-9 and TRBJ2-5, with D perhaps TRBD1 or TRBD2 (5 bases each). The source material was CD4+ T cells sorted from blood. The CDR3 DNA reads TGTGCCAGCAGCTTTGCAGGGACAGAGACCCAGTACTTC. It codes for CASSFAGTETQYF.